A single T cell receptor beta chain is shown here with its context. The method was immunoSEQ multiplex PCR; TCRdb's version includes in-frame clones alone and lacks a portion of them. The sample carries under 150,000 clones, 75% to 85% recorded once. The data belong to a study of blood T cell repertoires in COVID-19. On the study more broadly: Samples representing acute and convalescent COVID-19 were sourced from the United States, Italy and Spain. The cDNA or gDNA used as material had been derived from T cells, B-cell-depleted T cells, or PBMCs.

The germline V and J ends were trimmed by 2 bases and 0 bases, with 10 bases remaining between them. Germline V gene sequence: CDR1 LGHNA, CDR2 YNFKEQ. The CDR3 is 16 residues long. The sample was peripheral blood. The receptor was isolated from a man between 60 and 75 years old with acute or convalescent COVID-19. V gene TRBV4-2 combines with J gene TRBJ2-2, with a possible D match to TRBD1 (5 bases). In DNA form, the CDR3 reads TGTGCCAGCAGCCAAACCCCGACAGCGAACACCGGGGAGCTGTTTTTT. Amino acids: CASSQTPTANTGELFF.